The 5 T cell receptor beta chains presented below share a single source sample, sequenced in a study of shared clonotypes between healthy human individuals. Sequencing was performed with immunoSEQ multiplex PCR; in TCRdb, only in-frame clones are kept and a portion is missing. The top ten hold 0.37% of the sample, which has approximately 2,000,000 clones, roughly 92% seen once. Specimen: naive CD4+ T cells from PBMCs. Subset defined: CD45RA+ positively selected. Source of these receptors: a man aged 18 to 29 in good health. Some clones in this sample may be carry-over from other donors' samples.

The chain carries TRBV6-1 and TRBJ1-2, with D possibly TRBD1 on 6 matching bases. Germline values: CDR1 MNHNS, CDR2 SASEGT. V lost 6 bases and J lost 2, with 13 bases in between. The CDR3 contains 14 residues. In DNA, the CDR3 is TGTGCCAGCAGGTCGAGAACAGGGAACTATGGCTACACCTTC. It translates to CASRSRTGNYGYTF.

The chain uses TRBV7-9 and TRBJ2-7; D is possibly TRBD2 (6 bases). V lost 3 bases and J lost 5, with 11 bases in between. Germline values: CDR1 SEHNR, CDR2 FQNEAQ (reference sequence). CDR3 length: 13 amino acids. This CDR3 is CASSFEGGHEQYF. The CDR3 region has the DNA TGTGCCAGCAGCTTTGAGGGAGGCCACGAGCAGTACTTC. Full variable domain (missing parts from reference TRBV7-9 and TRBJ2-7): DTGVSQNPRHKITKRGQNVTFRCDPISEHNRLYWYRQTLGQGPEFLTYFQNEAQLEKSRLLSDRFSAERPKGSFSTLEIQRTEQGDSAMYLCASSFEGGHEQYFGPGTRLTVT.

CDR3 coding DNA: TGTGCCAGCAGGCTAGCGGGCCCCACAGATACGCAGTATTTT. As protein: CASRLAGPTDTQYF. The rearrangement joins TRBV27 to TRBJ2-3; TRBD2 matches at 8 bases. Germline CDR1 reads MNHEY; CDR2 reads SMNVEV (reference sequence). V shed 6 bases and J 2 bases; nucleotides not matched to a gene: 4. This CDR3 comprises 14 residues.

The V call is TRBV30, the J call TRBJ2-7; TRBD1 aligns across 8 bases. Unmatched junction bases numbered 4, after V lost 0 bases and J lost 3 bases. CDR3 length equals 14 residues. Germline V CDR1 and CDR2: GTSNPN, SVGIG (reference sequence). CDR3 DNA: TGTGCCTGGAGTGTACTGGGGACAGGCTACGAGCAGTACTTC. Encoded protein: CAWSVLGTGYEQYF.

The rearrangement links TRBV6-5 to TRBJ2-5; possibly TRBD2 for D (5 bases). With 2 bases removed from V and 6 bases from J, the gap between germline ends came to 16 bases. This CDR3 is built from 15 residues. Germline V gene data show CDR1 as MNHEY and CDR2 as SVGAGI. The CDR3 region is CASSYGASSGKTQYF. In DNA form, the CDR3 reads TGTGCCAGCAGTTACGGCGCATCGTCGGGAAAGACCCAGTACTTC.